The next 13 T cell receptor beta chains were all read from a single sample in a study of Ad26.COV2.S vaccination and SARS-CoV-2 variants. Specified treatment: roughly 18 received Ad26.COV2.S at low or high dose, single or two shots; about 5 received placebo; per-sample allocation not given. Collection of samples fell on day 63 after the first vaccine or placebo injection. Clones were sequenced by immunoSEQ multiplex PCR, and TCRdb holds only the in-frame ones, with some missing. The sample yields about 350,000 clones, 88% seen once. The sequencing used peripheral blood, collected in a trial of Ad26.COV2.S vaccine versus placebo. The receptors stem from a person between 18 and 65 years old who received the Ad26.COV2.S COVID-19 vaccine or a placebo.

In its sample, this clone was seen a few times. The rearrangement links TRBV9 to TRBJ1-6; 10 bases match TRBD1. This CDR3 has 15 amino acids. After removal of 2 bases from V and 9 bases from J, the junction contained 5 bases not matched to a gene. The germline V gene encodes CDR1 SGDLS and CDR2 YYNGEE. DNA for the CDR3: TGTGCCAGCAGCGTGGGACAGGGGAATACTTCACCCCTCCACTTT. Protein: CASSVGQGNTSPLHF.

The chain links TRBV27 to TRBJ1-6; tentatively, D is TRBD1 (6 bases). Per germline, CDR1 MNHEY and CDR2 SMNVEV (reference sequence). The V end lost 5 bases, the J end lost 8 bases, and 7 bases lay between the germline ends. This CDR3 region has 12 residues. In DNA, the CDR3 is TGTGCCAGCAGTAAGGGGGATTCACCCCTCCACTTT. This gives the protein CASSKGDSPLHF.

V and J are TRBV6-6 and TRBJ2-2; D not resolved. The CDR3 sequence is 15 residues long. The germline V and J ends were trimmed by 0 bases and 7 bases, with 12 bases remaining between them. Germline CDR1 MNHNY, CDR2 SVGAGI (reference sequence). The CDR3 region has the DNA TGTGCCAGCAGTTACTCTTACAGTCCGGACGGGGAGCTGTTTTTT. It codes for CASSYSYSPDGELFF.

This chain's CDR3 is CASSEAGVNTGELFF. In DNA, the CDR3 is TGCGCCAGCAGCGAAGCGGGAGTGAACACCGGGGAGCTGTTTTTT. V gene TRBV5-1 combines with J gene TRBJ2-2; 8 nucleotides align to TRBD2. CDR3 length: 15 residues. The germline V gene has CDR1 SGHRS and CDR2 YFSETQ. The V segment lost 4 bases and the J segment 1 base; nucleotides outside the gene matches: 3. Using reference TRBV5-1 and TRBJ2-2 for the parts outside the CDR3, the full variable domain is KAGVTQTPRYLIKTRGQQVTLSCSPISGHRSVSWYQQTPGQGLQFLFEYFSETQRNKGNFPGRFSGRQFSNSRSEMNVSTLELGDSALYLCASSEAGVNTGELFFGEGSRLTVL.

This clone was observed a handful of times. V gene TRBV5-1 combines with J gene TRBJ2-7; 7 bases map to TRBD2. The CDR3 contains 13 residues. The V segment lost 4 bases and the J segment 3 bases; nucleotides outside the gene matches: 4. Germline CDR1 reads SGHRS; CDR2 reads YFSETQ. Here the CDR3 DNA reads TGCGCCAGCAGCCCATCTAGCGGCTACGAGCAGTACTTC. This codes for CASSPSSGYEQYF.

V usage is TRBV5-4 and J usage is TRBJ2-1; TRBD1 might be the D (5 bases). V gave up 4 bases and J gave up 0 bases, with 11 bases separating them. The CDR3 has 15 residues. Germline loops: CDR1 SGHNT, CDR2 YYREEE (reference sequence). DNA for the CDR3: TGTGCCAGCAGCCCCCCAGGGTCCTCCTACAATGAGCAGTTCTTC. It encodes CASSPPGSSYNEQFF.

The CDR3 reads CSVGGWESTDTQYF. In nucleotides, the CDR3 is TGCAGCGTTGGCGGATGGGAGAGCACAGATACGCAGTATTTT. This chain joins TRBV29-1 and TRBJ2-3, with a tentative D call TRBD2 (5 bases). V gave up 4 bases and J gave up 0 bases, with 11 bases separating them. This CDR3 is built from 14 residues. In germline, CDR1 is SQVTM, CDR2 ANQGSEA.

In this sample, this clone turned up a few times. The J gene is TRBJ1-2, the V gene TRBV19; D is uncertain. The CDR3 has 13 amino acids. From germline, CDR1 is LNHDA and CDR2 SQIVND (reference sequence). Trimming cost V 5 bases and J 4 bases, with 11 bases left between them. The CDR3 loop reads CASSLDRRYGYTF. The CDR3, as DNA: TGTGCCAGTAGTTTGGACCGCCGCTATGGCTACACCTTC.

This CDR3 is CASSFDGLNTGELFF. The CDR3 coding sequence is TGTGCCAGCAGCTTCGATGGGCTGAACACCGGGGAGCTGTTTTTT. The gene calls are TRBV7-2 and TRBJ2-2; no definite D call. With 3 bases removed from V and 1 base from J, the gap between germline ends came to 9 bases. The CDR3 contains 15 residues. The germline CDR1 and CDR2 sequences are SGHTA and FQGNSA. The full variable domain, with the rest looked up from reference TRBV7-2 and TRBJ2-2, is GAGVSQSPSNKVTEKGKDVELRCDPISGHTALYWYRQSLGQGLEFLIYFQGNSAPDKSGLPSDRFSAERTGGSVSTLTIQRTQQEDSAVYLCASSFDGLNTGELFFGEGSRLTVL.

V is TRBV27 and J is TRBJ2-7; D gene ambiguous. Germline CDR1 reads MNHEY; CDR2 reads SMNVEV (reference sequence). Deletions cut 1 base from V and 5 bases from J, with 9 bases between. CDR3 length: 13 residues. CDR3 nucleotides: TGTGCCAGCAGTTTATGGGGTTTCCACGAGCAGTACTTC. It specifies CASSLWGFHEQYF.

The V and J genes are TRBV4-2 and TRBJ1-6; 8 bases agree with TRBD1. J gave up 7 bases and V 8 bases, and 7 bases lay outside the gene matches. The CDR3 contains 14 residues. Germline loops: CDR1 LGHNA, CDR2 YNFKEQ. In DNA form, the CDR3 reads TGTGCCAGCGGGGAAGGACAGGGAAATTCACCCCTCCACTTT. Its translation is CASGEGQGNSPLHF.

The V and J genes are TRBV30 and TRBJ1-5, with D tentatively TRBD1 (6 bases). From germline, CDR1 is GTSNPN and CDR2 SVGIG (reference sequence). V dropped 4 bases and J dropped 3 bases, with 10 bases sitting between them. CDR3 length: 13 residues. CDR3 loop: CAWTGQNNQPQHF. The CDR3 bases are TGTGCCTGGACTGGACAGAACAATCAGCCCCAGCATTTT.

The rearrangement links TRBV28 to TRBJ1-4; D gene ambiguous. Trimming shortened V by 3 bases and J by 0 bases, and 17 bases separated the two germline ends. The CDR3 loop spans 18 amino acids. Germline lookup yields CDR1 MDHEN and CDR2 SYDVKM. The CDR3 region is CASSFGQAYPTTNEKLFF. CDR3 nucleotide sequence: TGTGCCAGCAGTTTCGGTCAGGCCTACCCGACAACTAATGAAAAACTGTTTTTT.